This T cell receptor (beta chain) was sequenced during a study of blood T cell repertoires in COVID-19. This clone turned up a few times. This table comes from immunoSEQ multiplex PCR, and its TCRdb copy is limited to in-frame clones, with some not included. There are about 120,000 clones in the sample; roughly 80% occur only once, and more than 5.5% lies in the top ten. CDR3 length: 17 residues. Germline V gives CDR1 LNHDA, CDR2 SQIVND (reference sequence). J was trimmed by 6 bases and V by 5 bases; bases with no gene match: 17. The TCR comes from a man between 60 and 70 years old with acute or convalescent COVID-19. The specimen sequenced was peripheral blood. V is TRBV19 and J is TRBJ2-7, with 9 bases lining up with TRBD1. The CDR3 sequence: CASSALQGARLSAEQYF. The CDR3, as DNA: TGTGCCAGTAGTGCCCTACAGGGGGCGCGACTCTCTGCCGAGCAGTACTTC.